Shown below are 22 T cell receptor beta chains from a single sample sequenced in a study of blood T cell repertoires in COVID-19. Produced via immunoSEQ multiplex PCR; TCRdb's table is partial and in-frame only. The sample records some 98,000 clones, roughly 88% being singletons. The specimen was peripheral blood. Receptor source: a man aged 55 to 70 with acute or convalescent COVID-19.

The chain is built from TRBV5-6 and TRBJ1-2; 7 bases align to TRBD1. This CDR3 comprises 12 residues. The ends lost 4 bases at V and 8 bases at J; junction bases unmatched: 5. Germline lookup yields CDR1 SGHDT and CDR2 YYEEEE. The DNA of the CDR3 is TGTGCCAGCAGCCCCAGGGGGTACGGCTACACCTTC. It codes for CASSPRGYGYTF.

This clone appeared once. The chain uses TRBV20-1 and TRBJ2-5; D unclear. Germline CDR1 and CDR2: DFQATT and SNEGSKA (reference sequence). The CDR3 covers 11 residues. With 1 base removed from V and 4 bases from J, the gap between germline ends came to 4 bases. CDR3 sequence: CSARAGETQYF. The CDR3 bases are TGCAGTGCTAGAGCGGGAGAGACCCAGTACTTC.

The V call is TRBV30, the J call TRBJ2-7; 12 bases are a match to TRBD1. Unmatched junction bases numbered 9, after V lost 5 bases and J lost 4 bases. Germline V gene sequence: CDR1 GTSNPN, CDR2 SVGIG (reference sequence). CDR3 length: 15 residues. CDR3 region: CAWATGTGGRYEQYF. The DNA for the CDR3 is TGTGCCTGGGCTACCGGGACAGGGGGCCGTTACGAGCAGTACTTC.

The CDR3 DNA is TGCGCCAGCAGCCCCGGACTAGCGGGGTCAGATACGCAGTATTTT. It translates to CASSPGLAGSDTQYF. V usage is TRBV5-1 and J usage is TRBJ2-3, with 12 bases aligning to TRBD2. Trimming cost V 4 bases and J 4 bases; bases outside gene matches: 4. This CDR3 contains 15 residues. Germline-derived CDR1 and CDR2 are SGHRS and YFSETQ. Full variable domain (outside the CDR3, taken from reference TRBV5-1 and TRBJ2-3): KAGVTQTPRYLIKTRGQQVTLSCSPISGHRSVSWYQQTPGQGLQFLFEYFSETQRNKGNFPGRFSGRQFSNSRSEMNVSTLELGDSALYLCASSPGLAGSDTQYFGPGTRLTVL.

The chain couples TRBV7-6 to TRBJ2-1, with a possible D match to TRBD1 (5 bases). This CDR3 has 15 residues. V lost 4 bases to trimming and J lost 2 bases, with 12 bases between them. The germline V gene encodes CDR1 SGHVS and CDR2 FNYEAQ. CDR3 protein: CASSSSQGTYNEQFF. CDR3 DNA: TGTGCCAGCAGCTCCTCGCAGGGCACCTACAATGAGCAGTTCTTC.

The gene calls are TRBV13 and TRBJ1-1, with TRBD1 matching over 8 bases. This CDR3 comprises 15 residues. Unmatched junction bases numbered 9, after V lost 5 bases and J lost 4 bases. From germline, CDR1 is PRHDT and CDR2 FYEKMQ (reference sequence). The CDR3 spells CASSRPGTGFTEAFF. Here the CDR3 DNA reads TGTGCCAGCAGCCGTCCCGGGACAGGTTTCACTGAAGCTTTCTTT.

This clone was picked up one time. This rearrangement joins TRBV27 to TRBJ1-1; no clear D gene. Germline CDR1 reads MNHEY; CDR2 reads SMNVEV (reference sequence). V dropped 8 bases and J dropped 5 bases, with 15 bases sitting between them. This CDR3 region has 13 residues. DNA of the CDR3: TGTGCCAGCCGATCCGTTGCGACAACTGAAGCTTTCTTT. Translating gives CASRSVATTEAFF.

This chain links TRBV9 with TRBJ2-1, with TRBD2 identical over 8 bases. This CDR3 contains 17 residues. Germline CDR1 is SGDLS and CDR2 is YYNGEE. V lost 3 bases and J lost 3; bases outside the gene matches: 11. The CDR3 loop reads CASSAKGGGLLYNEQFF. CDR3 coding DNA: TGTGCCAGCAGCGCCAAGGGCGGGGGGCTACTCTACAATGAGCAGTTCTTC. The full variable domain, rest sourced from reference TRBV9 and TRBJ2-1, is DSGVTQTPKHLITATGQRVTLRCSPRSGDLSVYWYQQSLDQGLQFLIQYYNGEERAKGNILERFSAQQFPDLHSELNLSSLELGDSALYFCASSAKGGGLLYNEQFFGPGTRLTVL.

This clone has a single count. As DNA, the CDR3 is TGCAGTGCTAGTGCACAGGTCGGCTACACCTTC. Its protein product is CSASAQVGYTF. The V and J genes are TRBV20-1 and TRBJ1-2; tentatively, D is TRBD1 (5 bases). The V end lost 3 bases, the J end lost 8 bases, and 10 bases lay between the germline ends. The CDR3 has 11 residues. Germline assignment: CDR1 DFQATT and CDR2 SNEGSKA (reference sequence).

V is TRBV6-5 and J is TRBJ2-7, with D perhaps TRBD2 (5 bases). Per germline, CDR1 MNHEY and CDR2 SVGAGI. The CDR3 runs to 15 residues. V was pared by 5 bases and J by 5 bases, with 19 bases between. In DNA, the CDR3 is TGTGCCAGCAGTCCTTCCGGGGTAATCCTCCACGAGCAGTACTTC. It encodes CASSPSGVILHEQYF.

The J gene is TRBJ1-2, the V gene TRBV7-9; D might be TRBD1 (6 bases). From germline, CDR1 is SEHNR and CDR2 FQNEAQ (reference sequence). Trimming removed 6 bases at V and 1 base at J, with 27 bases between. CDR3 length equals 19 residues. The CDR3 sequence is CASSTRKRQGQGLNYGYTF. CDR3 in DNA: TGTGCCAGCAGTACCCGTAAACGCCAGGGGCAGGGCCTTAACTATGGCTACACCTTC.

This rearrangement joins TRBV6-5 to TRBJ1-1; possible D gene TRBD1, 5 bases. The V end lost 7 bases, the J end lost 6 bases, and 18 bases lay between the germline ends. Germline values: CDR1 MNHEY, CDR2 SVGAGI. The CDR3 consists of 14 residues. The CDR3 DNA follows: TGTGCCAGCATTCCAAGGGAGGGGTTCTCTGAAGCTTTCTTT. It yields the protein CASIPREGFSEAFF.

The chain couples TRBV5-1 to TRBJ2-1; TRBD2 might be the D (6 bases). This CDR3 comprises 16 residues. The V gene's germline CDR1 is SGHRS and CDR2 YFSETQ. Trimming stripped 3 bases from V and 2 bases from J, with 15 bases between. CDR3 coding DNA: TGCGCCAGCAGCTCGCAGGGTGCTAGCGCCTACAATGAGCAGTTCTTC. Translating it yields CASSSQGASAYNEQFF.

In this sample, this clone turned up a few times. The gene calls are TRBV6-5 and TRBJ1-2; D gene uncertain. V was shortened by 5 bases and J by 4 bases, with 17 bases between the two germline ends. This CDR3 spans 15 amino acids. Germline CDR1 and CDR2: MNHEY and SVGAGI. CDR3 nucleotides: TGTGCCAGCAGTATAACCCGAGGGCAGGTCTATGGCTACACCTTC. The encoded protein is CASSITRGQVYGYTF.

The chain joins TRBV28 to TRBJ1-4; D is perhaps TRBD1 (6 bases). CDR1 is MDHEN and CDR2 is SYDVKM in the germline V gene. The CDR3 totals 15 residues. V was clipped by 6 bases and J by 7 bases, with 18 bases between them. CDR3 in amino acids: CASSTGGGLGEKLFF. The CDR3 nucleotides read TGTGCCAGCAGCACGGGAGGGGGGCTCGGTGAAAAACTGTTTTTT.

CDR3 sequence: CASSLTYYRGGYGYTF. The CDR3 DNA is TGCGCCAGCAGCCTAACCTACTACAGGGGAGGCTATGGCTACACCTTC. V usage is TRBV5-1 and J usage is TRBJ1-2, with 7 bases identical to TRBD1. Germline loops: CDR1 SGHRS, CDR2 YFSETQ. Unmatched junction bases numbered 13, after V lost 4 bases and J lost 4 bases. This CDR3 comprises 16 residues.

The chain carries TRBV3-1 (or the pseudogene TRBV3-2) and TRBJ1-3; the D is unclear. V was trimmed by 0 bases and J by 2 bases, leaving 8 bases between them. The germline gives CDR1 LGHDT, CDR2 YNNKEL (reference sequence). This CDR3 region has 15 residues. CDR3 sequence reads: CASSQDPGAGNTIYF. CDR3 coding DNA: TGTGCCAGCAGCCAAGATCCCGGGGCTGGAAACACCATATATTTT.

This chain uses TRBV6-5 with TRBJ2-1; 7 nucleotides line up with TRBD1. Germline V gene lookup returns CDR1 MNHEY and CDR2 SVGAGI. CDR3 length equals 15 residues. With 6 bases clipped from V and 7 bases from J, the junction kept 12 bases outside the gene matches. The CDR3 DNA reads TGTGCCAGCAGACTAGACAGGGCCGTTCGGAATGAGCAGTTCTTC. Translation: CASRLDRAVRNEQFF.

This rearrangement joins TRBV5-1 to TRBJ1-4; D not resolved. The germline CDR1 and CDR2 sequences are SGHRS and YFSETQ. This CDR3 spans 16 amino acids. V lost 0 bases and J 11 bases, leaving 20 bases between the germline ends. This CDR3 reads CASSLEVKAGSGKLFF. CDR3 DNA: TGCGCCAGCAGCTTGGAAGTAAAGGCGGGGTCCGGGAAACTGTTTTTT.

This clone was recorded once. The rearrangement joins TRBV13 to TRBJ2-7; the D is unclear. Germline V CDR1 and CDR2: PRHDT, FYEKMQ (reference sequence). The CDR3 spans 12 residues. Trimming stripped 4 bases from V and 6 bases from J, with 10 bases between. The CDR3 coding sequence is TGTGCCAGCAGCTATCAAATGTCCGAGCAGTACGTC. Amino acids: CASSYQMSEQYV.

This chain connects TRBV6-5 to TRBJ1-1; TRBD1 matches 10 bases. V was pared by 6 bases and J by 10 bases, with 5 bases of the junction left unmatched. The CDR3 covers 12 residues. CDR1 is MNHEY, CDR2 SVGAGI, per germline. In DNA, the CDR3 is TGTGCCAGCAGCCCCGGGACAGGGGTAGCTTTCTTT. Translation: CASSPGTGVAFF.

V is TRBV9 and J is TRBJ2-2, with a tentative D call TRBD2 (7 bases). The CDR3 runs to 17 residues. Trimming removed 4 bases from V and 4 bases from J, with 20 bases in between. Germline values: CDR1 SGDLS, CDR2 YYNGEE. The CDR3 coding sequence is TGTGCCAGCAGCTCCCCTGGGGGGGGCCGGGGCACCGGGGAGCTGTTTTTT. It codes for CASSSPGGGRGTGELFF. Drawing the rest from reference TRBV9 and TRBJ2-2, the complete variable domain is DSGVTQTPKHLITATGQRVTLRCSPRSGDLSVYWYQQSLDQGLQFLIQYYNGEERAKGNILERFSAQQFPDLHSELNLSSLELGDSALYFCASSSPGGGRGTGELFFGEGSRLTVL.